This T cell receptor beta chain was captured in a study of blood T cell repertoires in COVID-19 (dated by TCRdb to 2019 to 2021). For the wider study: Collaborator samples came from the United States, Italy and Spain and covered acute and convalescent phases of COVID-19. The material from the prospective study consisted of cDNA or gDNA derived from T cells, B-cell-depleted T cells, or PBMCs. The dataset comprised deeply sampled blood TCRbeta repertoires from subjects exposed to, actively infected with, or recovered from COVID-19. The repertoires were made available in a free public database intended to serve as a resource for research on the immune response to SARS-CoV-2. The samples were drawn from the first 160 participants of the ongoing ImmuneRACE study and from more than 1,000 subjects provided by 6 global collaborators. Nearly every sample came with metadata listing a de-identified subject ID, COVID-19 status, age in years and sex. Where HLA class I and class II types were available, the types were taken from metadata supplied by the sample provider, not from assay-based typing. What the study reported, not specific to this receptor: How much clinical and demographic metadata was included differed by source and by participant, and the metadata was provided uncurated.

Enrolling through a virtual design, the prospective study's participants ranged in age from about 18 to 89 years and lived across 20 to 25 United States geographic areas. To assign participants to cohorts, the prospective study relied on clinical history that participants themselves reported in a screening survey and a study questionnaire. Recovered participants in ImmuneRACE Cohort 3 were defined by two consecutive negative NP/OP PCR tests, clearance by a healthcare professional, or resolution of symptoms. In the prospective study, mobile phlebotomists collected whole blood, serum and a nasopharyngeal or oropharyngeal swab from each participant. Additional blood draws and questionnaires over an approximately two-month period could optionally be provided by prospective study participants. Prospective study blood samples were shipped either frozen or at room temperature before DNA extraction. According to the germline V gene (reference sequence), CDR1 reads SEHNR and CDR2 reads FQNEAQ. The CDR3 starts with the cysteine, ends with the phenylalanine, and has 16 residues. The retained sequence is limited to the CDR3, 48 bases, with the frame set at the first base. The germline V end is reduced by 5 bases and the J end by 2 bases; junction bases left unmatched: 11.

TCRbeta CDR3 regions were amplified from genomic DNA using the immunoSEQ Assay, a bias-controlled multiplex PCR. Under the source paper's analysis protocol: Within the assay, amplification of reference gene primers was used to estimate how many nucleated cells each sample contained. Sequence reads were collapsed and filtered to measure the absolute abundance of every unique TCRbeta CDR3 rearrangement. For each sample, productive Simpson clonality was calculated as the square root of Simpson's diversity index across productive rearrangements. TCRdb re-hosts the immuneACCESS table, in-frame sequences only. Its copies lack some clones; in the studies checked, an unresolved V gene accounts for under half of them, and the cause for the rest is not known. That table is the source of V, J and clone size, and D and trimming were worked out from the DNA. This sample lists about 150,000 clones; roughly 90% were detected once. The ten largest clones represent roughly 3.9% of the sample.

Comments on this clone: Its antigen remains undetermined. No base qualities exist here, and no much larger clone lies one base off it.

The source material was PBMCs or T cells enriched from blood (not recorded which). This receptor chain uses TRBV7-9 and TRBJ1-2; a stretch of 7 junction bases matches TRBD1. This clonotype originated in a man aged 45-60 years who had recovered from COVID-19. The base sequence is TGTGCCAGCAGCCACCGACAGGGCCCTTTCAACTATGGCTACACCTTC. Its coded protein is CASSHRQGPFNYGYTF.